Below are 26 T cell receptor beta chains sequenced from a single sample in a study of T cell repertoires in cytomegalovirus infection. These receptors are not linked to any known antigen. TCRdb redid the calling of the reads with MiXCR, one entry per CDR3 protein. The repertoire holds 100,000 to 150,000 distinct CDR3 sequences, roughly a quarter seen once, with around 32% in the top ten. Source material: PBMCs, sequenced either directly or after in vitro stimulation (not recorded which). All receptors come from a human donor in good health (CMV status not recorded). Some clones in this sample may be carry-over from other donors' samples.

The chain has TRBV29-1 and TRBJ1-1; D is possibly TRBD1 (5 bases). CDR3 length: 14 residues. Trimming took off 4 bases at V and 1 base at J, with 13 bases between the two ends. Germline V gene sequence: CDR1 SQVTM, CDR2 ANQGSEA. The CDR3 DNA is TGCAGCGTTGCCTGGGACGGGGGGAACACTGAAGCTTTCTTT. Its translation: CSVAWDGGNTEAFF.

This clonotype was picked up a small number of times. The V and J genes are TRBV7-8 and TRBJ1-5, with 10 nucleotides matching TRBD1. V shed 8 bases and J 0 bases; nucleotides not matched to a gene: 13. The CDR3 is 18 residues long. The germline V gene encodes CDR1 SGHVS and CDR2 FQNEAQ. CDR3 nucleotides: TGTGCCAGCGGTGAACCGGGACAGGGGATTTATAGCAATCAGCCCCAGCATTTT. Translating gives CASGEPGQGIYSNQPQHF.

A remark on this clonotype: Its ends do not fully match the called genes, so a read error is possible. V is TRBV11-2 and J is TRBJ2-3, with 13 positions matching TRBD2. Germline V lookup: CDR1 SGHAT, CDR2 FQNNGV. The CDR3 has 17 amino acids. CDR3 sequence reads: CATSYPTGLAGVDTQYF. The CDR3 nucleotides are TGTGCCACCAGCTACCCCACAGGACTAGCGGGAGTAGATACGCAGTATTTT.

The genes are TRBV28 and TRBJ2-7, with D tentatively TRBD2 (6 bases). The length of the CDR3 is 17 residues. The germline V gene encodes CDR1 MDHEN and CDR2 SYDVKM. V dropped 6 bases and J dropped 1 base, with 22 bases sitting between them. CDR3 in amino acids: CASRPSVLGRTSYEQYF. As DNA, the CDR3 is TGTGCCAGCAGGCCCTCAGTTCTGGGGAGGACTTCCTACGAGCAGTACTTC. The entire variable domain, with the rest obtained from reference TRBV28 and TRBJ2-7, is as follows: DVKVTQSSRYLVKRTGEKVFLECVQDMDHENMFWYRQDPGLGLRLIYFSYDVKMKEKGDIPEGYSVSREKKERFSLILESASTNQTSMYLCASRPSVLGRTSYEQYFGPGTRLTVT.

The chain carries TRBV5-1 and TRBJ2-7; 8 positions match TRBD1. Trimming removed 6 bases from V and 1 base from J; junction bases left unmatched: 3. Germline lookup yields CDR1 SGHRS and CDR2 YFSETQ. This CDR3 spans 13 amino acids. CDR3 in DNA: TGCGCCAGCACCGGACAGGGATCCTACGAGCAGTACTTC. It yields the protein CASTGQGSYEQYF.

This clonotype was recorded a few times. The chain joins TRBV10-3 to TRBJ1-2; D perhaps matches TRBD1 (5 bases). Germline CDR1 reads ENHRY; CDR2 reads SYGVKD. Trimming pared 0 bases from V and 2 bases from J, leaving 10 bases between. The CDR3 spans 15 residues. CDR3 protein: CAISESGTQNYGYTF. The CDR3 DNA reads TGTGCCATCAGTGAGTCTGGGACGCAGAACTATGGCTACACCTTC.

This clonotype has only a few counts. This chain uses TRBV6-2 or TRBV6-3 with TRBJ2-3; D might be TRBD1 or TRBD2, each matching 7 bases. The germline gives CDR1 MNHEY, CDR2 SVGEGT. The CDR3 length is 15 residues. The V end was cut by 2 bases, the J end by 5 bases, with 14 bases between. The DNA for the CDR3 is TGTGCCAGCAGTTACGCGACAGGGAGGGAAGATACGCAGTATTTT. Translating it yields CASSYATGREDTQYF.

This clonotype was counted between two and nine times. This chain connects TRBV10-3 to TRBJ2-1; no firm D call. CDR1 ENHRY and CDR2 SYGVKD come from the germline V gene. Trimming removed 10 bases at V and 0 bases at J, with 13 bases between. This CDR3 comprises 14 residues. This CDR3 is CATRNGNSYNEQFF. In DNA, the CDR3 is TGTGCCACCCGAAATGGCAACTCCTACAATGAGCAGTTCTTC.

This clonotype has ten or more counts. The chain has TRBV7-6 and TRBJ1-3; D not certain. The CDR3 extends over 16 amino acids. Between the trimmed V and J ends, which lost 1 base and 0 bases, there was a span of 10 bases. The germline V gene encodes CDR1 SGHVS and CDR2 FNYEAQ. CDR3: CASSLDRYPSGNTIYF. The CDR3 bases are TGTGCCAGCAGCTTAGATAGGTATCCCTCTGGAAACACCATATATTTT.

This clonotype was observed many times. The chain links TRBV7-2 to TRBJ1-2; D gene ambiguous. This CDR3 has 14 residues. Germline-derived CDR1 and CDR2 are SGHTA and FQGNSA. V gave up 2 bases and J gave up 4 bases, with 11 bases separating them. The CDR3 sequence: CASSLYGPFYGYTF. CDR3 nucleotides: TGTGCCAGCAGCTTATATGGACCTTTCTATGGCTACACCTTC.

This clonotype was picked up a small number of times. The chain carries TRBV6-2 or TRBV6-3 and TRBJ2-2; D could derive from TRBD1 or TRBD2 (5 bases each). V was trimmed by 5 bases and J by 6 bases, leaving 7 bases between them. CDR1 and CDR2 from the germline V gene are MNHEY and SVGEGT. The CDR3 has 12 amino acids. CDR3 region: CASSVGPGELFF. CDR3 sequence (DNA): TGTGCCAGCAGTGTGGGACCCGGGGAGCTGTTTTTT.

This clonotype was found a few times. The chain employs TRBV11-2 and TRBJ1-2, with 10 bases aligning to TRBD1. Germline V lookup: CDR1 SGHAT, CDR2 FQNNGV. The length of the CDR3 is 17 residues. V was pared by 3 bases and J by 4 bases, with 11 bases of the junction left unmatched. The CDR3, as DNA: TGTGCCAGCAGCTTCAATCTGGGACAGGGGATATCCTATGGCTACACCTTC. Amino acids: CASSFNLGQGISYGYTF.

The chain combines TRBV5-8 with TRBJ2-3, with D perhaps given as TRBD1 or TRBD2 (5 bases each). In germline, CDR1 is SGHTS, CDR2 YDEGEE. Trimming left V 4 bases short and J 4 bases short, with 10 bases between. This CDR3 is built from 13 residues. CDR3 sequence reads: CASSPRGPDTQYF. The CDR3 coding sequence is TGTGCCAGCAGCCCGAGGGGCCCAGATACGCAGTATTTT. The full variable domain, with the rest looked up from reference TRBV5-8 and TRBJ2-3, is EAGVTQSPTHLIKTRGQQATLRCSPISGHTSVYWYQQALGLGLQFLLWYDEGEERNRGNFPPRFSGRQFPNYSSELNVNALELEDSALYLCASSPRGPDTQYFGPGTRLTVL.

This clonotype was seen only a few times. CDR3 in DNA: TGCAGTGCTATGGCCTTACAGGGCGTCTATGGCTACACCTTC. This translates into CSAMALQGVYGYTF. The gene calls are TRBV20-1 and TRBJ1-2, with a weak D call TRBD1 (6 bases). Germline CDR1 is DFQATT and CDR2 is SNEGSKA (reference sequence). The V end lost 4 bases, the J end lost 4 bases, and 16 bases lay between the germline ends. This CDR3 spans 14 amino acids.

The chain has TRBV13 and TRBJ2-1; 13 positions match TRBD2. Germline-derived CDR1 and CDR2 are PRHDT and FYEKMQ (reference sequence). The CDR3 consists of 16 residues. V lost 5 bases to trimming and J lost 4 bases; unmatched junction nucleotides: 5. This CDR3 reads CASSPGTSGAYNEQFF. CDR3 bases: TGTGCCAGCAGCCCGGGGACTAGCGGGGCTTACAATGAGCAGTTCTTC.

A few counts support this clonotype. The chain has TRBV4-1 and TRBJ1-1; 7 positions agree with TRBD1. Germline V gives CDR1 MGHRA, CDR2 YSYEKL. After removal of 4 bases from V and 1 base from J, the junction contained 6 bases not matched to a gene. The CDR3 has 15 amino acids. This CDR3 reads CASSLPDRPNTEAFF. The CDR3 DNA is TGCGCCAGCAGCCTTCCGGACAGGCCGAACACTGAAGCTTTCTTT.

This chain uses TRBV29-1 with TRBJ1-1; D possibly corresponds to TRBD1 (5 bases). V shed 3 bases and J shed 7 bases, with 9 bases lying between them. CDR3 length: 11 residues. CDR1 and CDR2 from the germline V gene are SQVTM and ANQGSEA. For the CDR3, the DNA is TGCAGCGTTGACGGAGGGGTTGAAGCTTTCTTT. It is translated as CSVDGGVEAFF.

This clonotype appeared a few times. The rearrangement links TRBV19 to TRBJ1-2, with unresolved D. Per the germline V gene, CDR1 is LNHDA and CDR2 is SQIVND (reference sequence). Trimming took off 3 bases at V and 6 bases at J, with 23 bases between the two ends. This CDR3 is built from 17 residues. The CDR3 nucleotides read TGTGCCAGTAGTATTATGGTGGTCCGGGCAGAGGGTAATGGCTACACCTTC. This gives the protein CASSIMVVRAEGNGYTF.

This clonotype appeared many times. This rearrangement joins TRBV12-5 to TRBJ1-5; unclear D gene. Trimming took 7 bases from V and 0 from J, leaving 10 bases between them. CDR3 size: 14 residues. Germline CDR1 and CDR2: LGHNT and FRNRAP. The CDR3 here is CASAPTGSNQPQHF. The CDR3 coding sequence is TGTGCTAGTGCCCCGACGGGTAGCAATCAGCCCCAGCATTTT.

Many counts were recorded for this clonotype. This chain uses TRBV7-2 with TRBJ2-1; D is unclear. Germline V gene sequence: CDR1 SGHTA, CDR2 FQGNSA. The CDR3 runs to 14 residues. V was shortened by 2 bases and J by 8 bases, with 13 bases between the two germline ends. CDR3 nucleotides: TGTGCCAGCAGCTTAACCCACAGTGGCTATGAGCAGTTCTTC. The encoded protein is CASSLTHSGYEQFF.

This clonotype was seen a handful of times. The chain uses TRBV6-2 or TRBV6-3 and TRBJ2-6, with 8 bases fitting TRBD1. CDR1 is MNHEY, CDR2 SVGEGT, per germline. CDR3 length: 17 amino acids. J gave up 4 bases and V 2 bases, and 7 bases lay outside the gene matches. The DNA of the CDR3 is TGTGCCAGCAGTTACAACGGACAGGGTCTAGGGGCCAACGTCCTGACTTTC. Protein: CASSYNGQGLGANVLTF.

This clonotype was recorded a few times. This chain joins TRBV19 and TRBJ1-1, with D unresolved. Trimming took off 10 bases at V and 2 bases at J, with 32 bases between the two ends. The CDR3 consists of 19 residues. Germline CDR1 is LNHDA and CDR2 is SQIVND (reference sequence). CDR3 DNA: TGTGCCAATCCCCGGCGGGCGGGAGTGCAAACCCCGGAAAACACTGAAGCTTTCTTT. Translating gives CANPRRAGVQTPENTEAFF. Looking up the rest from reference TRBV19 and TRBJ1-1 gives the full variable domain: DGGITQSPKYLFRKEGQNVTLSCEQNLNHDAMYWYRQDPGQGLRLIYYSQIVNDFQKGDIAEGYSVSREKKESFPLTVTSAQKNPTAFYLCANPRRAGVQTPENTEAFFGQGTRLTVV.

In this sample, this clonotype turned up many times. In nucleotides, the CDR3 is TGTGCCAGCAGCTTGGGACATAATGGGGAGCAGTTCTTC. Its protein is CASSLGHNGEQFF. The J gene is TRBJ2-1, the V gene TRBV7-2; tentative D call: TRBD1 (6 bases). Per germline, CDR1 SGHTA and CDR2 FQGNSA. V was shortened by 3 bases and J by 10 bases, with 13 bases between the two germline ends. CDR3 length: 13 amino acids. The full variable domain, its missing parts supplied by reference TRBV7-2 and TRBJ2-1, is GAGVSQSPSNKVTEKGKDVELRCDPISGHTALYWYRQSLGQGLEFLIYFQGNSAPDKSGLPSDRFSAERTGGSVSTLTIQRTQQEDSAVYLCASSLGHNGEQFFGPGTRLTVL.

This clonotype was picked up a small number of times. The chain joins TRBV7-2 to TRBJ2-3, with no clear D. This CDR3 spans 11 amino acids. V gave up 5 bases and J gave up 6 bases, with 6 bases separating them. Germline lookup yields CDR1 SGHTA and CDR2 FQGNSA. The CDR3 protein is CASSPLDTQYF. CDR3 nucleotides: TGTGCCAGCAGCCCTCTGGATACGCAGTATTTT.

This clonotype was seen more than once but under ten times. The gene calls are TRBV6-2 or TRBV6-3 and TRBJ2-2; TRBD2 matches 9 bases. V lost 0 bases to trimming and J lost 3 bases; unmatched junction nucleotides: 2. Germline V lookup: CDR1 MNHEY, CDR2 SVGEGT. The CDR3 is 16 residues long. Here the CDR3 reads CASSYSSGSYTGELFF. The DNA of the CDR3 is TGTGCCAGCAGTTACTCTAGCGGGAGTTACACCGGGGAGCTGTTTTTT.

The sample holds a few counts of this clonotype. V and J are TRBV18 and TRBJ2-7; D is possibly TRBD2 (5 bases). In germline, CDR1 is KGHSH, CDR2 LQKENI. V lost 3 bases, J lost 6 bases, and 12 bases lay in between. This CDR3 is 13 amino acids long. DNA for the CDR3: TGTGCCAGCTCACCTCAACTAGGATCCGAGCAGTACTTC. Amino acid sequence: CASSPQLGSEQYF. The full variable domain, with the rest looked up from reference TRBV18 and TRBJ2-7, is NAGVMQNPRHLVRRRGQEARLRCSPMKGHSHVYWYRQLPEEGLKFMVYLQKENIIDESGMPKERFSAEFPKEGPSILRIQQVVRGDSAAYFCASSPQLGSEQYFGPGTRLTVT.